The 21 T cell receptor beta chains given below trace back to one sample, sequenced in a study of spatial heterogeneity in lung cancer. The time point: sample taken at primary tumor resection. Unsorted whole RNA of tumor, nontumor lung or frozen PBMC was sequenced. TCRdb processed the 5' RACE reads anew with MiXCR; each CDR3 protein has one entry. The sample includes tens of thousands of distinct CDR3 sequences, 8.4% of them seen just once. Sequences were derived from PBMCs, sampled at surgery. The receptors here all came from a female donor with early-stage non-small cell lung cancer.

This clonotype was counted at least ten times. The rearrangement links TRBV29-1 to TRBJ2-1, with D possibly TRBD2 on 5 matching bases. Trimming removed 5 bases at V and 6 bases at J, with 11 bases between. Germline V gene data show CDR1 as SQVTM and CDR2 as ANQGSEA. There are 12 residues in the CDR3. CDR3 residues: CSVNKRGNEQFF. CDR3 nucleotides: TGCAGCGTTAATAAACGGGGCAATGAGCAGTTCTTC.

At least ten counts were recorded for this clonotype. The chain employs TRBV2 and TRBJ2-2; TRBD2 might be the D (6 bases). Germline V CDR1 and CDR2: SNHLY, FYNNEI. The CDR3 has 18 amino acids. The V and J ends lost 7 bases and 3 bases respectively, with 24 bases between them. The CDR3 is CASKSLEGHARDTGELFF. CDR3 coding DNA: TGTGCCAGCAAAAGCTTGGAGGGGCACGCCCGAGACACCGGGGAGCTGTTTTTT. Complete variable domain (other parts from reference TRBV2 and TRBJ2-2): EPEVTQTPSHQVTQMGQEVILRCVPISNHLYFYWYRQILGQKVEFLVSFYNNEISEKSEIFDDQFSVERPDGSNFTLKIRSTKLEDSAMYFCASKSLEGHARDTGELFFGEGSRLTVL.

This clonotype has a count of ten or more. The chain's CDR3 is CASSFGTGPNYGYTF. In DNA, the CDR3 is TGTGCCAGCAGTTTCGGTACAGGGCCTAACTATGGCTACACCTTC. The rearrangement links TRBV28 to TRBJ1-2; D may be TRBD1 (6 bases). V shed 3 bases and J shed 0 bases, with 11 bases lying between them. Germline V CDR1 and CDR2: MDHEN, SYDVKM. The CDR3 loop spans 15 amino acids.

The rearrangement uses TRBV29-1 and TRBJ2-7; 10 bases map to TRBD1. The CDR3 is made up of 14 amino acids. Germline V CDR1 and CDR2: SQVTM, ANQGSEA. V was clipped by 4 bases and J by 6 bases; unmatched bases: 9. The CDR3 here is CSVALGQGVGEQYF. DNA for the CDR3: TGCAGCGTTGCATTAGGACAGGGGGTCGGCGAGCAGTACTTC.

The chain joins TRBV7-2 to TRBJ2-3; D may be TRBD1 (6 bases). The CDR3 runs 13 residues. Per germline, CDR1 SGHTA and CDR2 FQGNSA. Trimming pared 4 bases from V and 14 bases from J, leaving 19 bases between. CDR3 sequence reads: CASSSDRKTWVYF. The CDR3 region has the DNA TGTGCCAGCAGCTCCGACAGGAAAACTTGGGTGTATTTT.

This clonotype appeared many times. The gene calls are TRBV28 and TRBJ2-3; 8 positions match TRBD2. CDR1 and CDR2 (germline): MDHEN, SYDVKM. The CDR3 extends over 15 amino acids. Trimming took 2 bases from V and 4 from J; bases not matched to a gene: 5. CDR3 residues: CASSLGGLVSDTQYF. DNA for the CDR3: TGTGCCAGCAGTTTAGGGGGACTAGTATCAGATACGCAGTATTTT.

V gene TRBV7-9 combines with J gene TRBJ2-7, with a tentative D call TRBD1 (6 bases). V gave up 4 bases and J gave up 6 bases, with 16 bases separating them. Germline V gene data show CDR1 as SEHNR and CDR2 as FQNEAQ (reference sequence). This CDR3 is 14 amino acids long. CDR3 bases: TGTGCCAGCAGCTCCCAGGGGTCCTCTTTCGAGCAGTACTTC. Translated, it gives CASSSQGSSFEQYF.

This clonotype has just a few counts. The gene calls are TRBV5-1 and TRBJ1-1; the D gene is possibly TRBD1 (6 bases). The CDR3 is 15 residues long. Between the trimmed V and J ends, which lost 4 bases and 2 bases, there was a span of 15 bases. From germline, CDR1 is SGHRS and CDR2 YFSETQ. The CDR3 region is CASSNGWTANTEAFF. In nucleotides, the CDR3 is TGCGCCAGCAGCAACGGCTGGACAGCCAACACTGAAGCTTTCTTT.

Ten or more counts support this clonotype. The chain employs TRBV7-9 and TRBJ1-2, with a tentative D call TRBD1 (5 bases). Trimming cost V 4 bases and J 3 bases, with 9 bases left between them. This CDR3 has 13 residues. CDR1 is SEHNR, CDR2 FQNEAQ, per germline (reference sequence). The CDR3, as DNA: TGTGCCAGCAGCTCCGGGACTGACTATGGCTACACCTTC. This sequence encodes CASSSGTDYGYTF.

This clonotype has at least ten counts. This sequence joins TRBV3-1 and TRBJ2-7; D gene unclear. With 0 bases removed from V and 9 bases from J, the gap between germline ends came to 9 bases. The CDR3 is 12 amino acids. Germline-derived CDR1 and CDR2 are LGHDT and YNNKEL (reference sequence). CDR3 sequence (DNA): TGTGCCAGCAGCCAAGATCGGCAGGTGCAGTACTTC. Translation: CASSQDRQVQYF.

This rearrangement joins TRBV9 to TRBJ2-3; D call uncertain. The V gene lost 0 bases and the J gene lost 0 bases, with 20 bases spanning the gap. The CDR3 loop spans 19 amino acids. CDR1 is SGDLS, CDR2 YYNGEE, per germline. CDR3 in DNA: TGTGCCAGCAGCGTAGCCCCAGGTGGGATCGAGACTAGCACAGATACGCAGTATTTT. Residues: CASSVAPGGIETSTDTQYF.

This clonotype has just a few counts. This chain's CDR3 is CASSRQGYYGYTF. CDR3 sequence (DNA): TGTGCCAGCAGTCGACAGGGGTACTATGGCTACACCTTC. The chain couples TRBV6-5 to TRBJ1-2; 8 nucleotides agree with TRBD1. CDR3 length equals 13 residues. Germline trimming cut 5 bases from V and 3 bases from J; bases unmatched to any gene: 2. From germline, CDR1 is MNHEY and CDR2 SVGAGI.

The CDR3 protein is CASSRGGLQETQYF. The CDR3 DNA reads as TGTGCCAGCAGCCGGGGGGGGCTCCAAGAGACCCAGTACTTC. The chain has TRBV7-6 and TRBJ2-5; 8 bases map to TRBD2. The CDR3 consists of 14 residues. V was clipped by 5 bases and J by 1 base; unmatched bases: 3. Germline V gene lookup returns CDR1 SGHVS and CDR2 FNYEAQ.

This clonotype was seen many times. The chain recombines TRBV3-1 with TRBJ2-1; D is uncertain. The CDR3 sequence is 15 residues long. The germline V gene encodes CDR1 LGHDT and CDR2 YNNKEL (reference sequence). V was clipped by 1 base and J by 5 bases, with 12 bases between them. For the CDR3, the DNA is TGTGCCAGCAGCCAAGGACCTCATAAAAACAATGAGCAGTTCTTC. It is translated as CASSQGPHKNNEQFF.

This clonotype was observed many times. This chain connects TRBV28 to TRBJ2-5; 11 positions match TRBD2. The CDR3 is 16 amino acids. Germline-derived CDR1 and CDR2 are MDHEN and SYDVKM. The V segment lost 4 bases and the J segment 5 bases; nucleotides outside the gene matches: 9. Here the CDR3 reads CASSSDLLAGGETQYF. In DNA form, the CDR3 reads TGTGCCAGCAGTTCGGACCTTCTAGCGGGGGGCGAGACCCAGTACTTC.

This chain connects TRBV19 to TRBJ1-5, with TRBD1 as a possible D gene (5 bases). This CDR3 spans 14 amino acids. V was cut by 8 bases and J by 0 bases, with 11 bases left in between. In germline, CDR1 is LNHDA, CDR2 SQIVND (reference sequence). This chain's CDR3 is CASGTRSSNQPQHF. CDR3 in DNA: TGTGCCAGTGGGACCCGATCTAGCAATCAGCCCCAGCATTTT.

This clonotype was found many times. The CDR3 here is CASSLVRDSGANVLTF. The CDR3 coding sequence is TGTGCCAGCAGCTTAGTAAGGGATTCTGGGGCCAACGTCCTGACTTTC. The J gene is TRBJ2-6, the V gene TRBV7-2; D not resolved. The CDR3 sequence is 16 residues long. Looked up from germline, CDR1 is SGHTA and CDR2 is FQGNSA. Between the trimmed V and J ends, which lost 1 base and 1 base, there was a span of 8 bases.

This clonotype has a count of ten or more. The chain uses TRBV11-3 and TRBJ2-1, with TRBD2 matching 9 bases. Germline trimming cut 0 bases from V and 0 bases from J; bases unmatched to any gene: 6. CDR3 size: 18 residues. Germline CDR1 is SGHNT and CDR2 is YENEEA. In nucleotides, the CDR3 is TGTGCCAGCAGCTTAGAGCTAGCGGGAACATTCTCCTACAATGAGCAGTTCTTC. As protein: CASSLELAGTFSYNEQFF.

This sequence joins TRBV7-9 and TRBJ2-5, with 7 bases matching TRBD1. The CDR3 is 14 residues long. Germline V gives CDR1 SEHNR, CDR2 FQNEAQ (reference sequence). The V gene end was trimmed by 4 bases and the J gene end by 4 bases; junction bases not matched to a gene: 6. As DNA, the CDR3 is TGTGCCAGCAGCTCCCTGTCAGGGGGAGAGACCCAGTACTTC. This codes for CASSSLSGGETQYF.

This clonotype was picked up a small number of times. This chain connects TRBV5-5 to TRBJ2-3; 8 bases match TRBD2. The CDR3 sequence is 16 residues long. Germline V gene sequence: CDR1 SGHKS, CDR2 YYEKEE (reference sequence). V was clipped by 0 bases and J by 2 bases; unmatched bases: 5. For the CDR3, the DNA is TGTGCCAGCAGCTTGGACCCGCGGGGGGACACAGATACGCAGTATTTT. Translated: CASSLDPRGDTDTQYF.

The rearrangement links TRBV11-2 to TRBJ1-4, with 7 bases that match TRBD1. Trimming removed 2 bases from V and 4 bases from J; junction bases left unmatched: 4. Germline V lookup: CDR1 SGHAT, CDR2 FQNNGV. The CDR3 sequence is 15 residues long. The DNA of the CDR3 is TGTGCCAGCAGCTTAAGCAGGGGGAATAATGAAAAACTGTTTTTT. Encoded protein: CASSLSRGNNEKLFF.